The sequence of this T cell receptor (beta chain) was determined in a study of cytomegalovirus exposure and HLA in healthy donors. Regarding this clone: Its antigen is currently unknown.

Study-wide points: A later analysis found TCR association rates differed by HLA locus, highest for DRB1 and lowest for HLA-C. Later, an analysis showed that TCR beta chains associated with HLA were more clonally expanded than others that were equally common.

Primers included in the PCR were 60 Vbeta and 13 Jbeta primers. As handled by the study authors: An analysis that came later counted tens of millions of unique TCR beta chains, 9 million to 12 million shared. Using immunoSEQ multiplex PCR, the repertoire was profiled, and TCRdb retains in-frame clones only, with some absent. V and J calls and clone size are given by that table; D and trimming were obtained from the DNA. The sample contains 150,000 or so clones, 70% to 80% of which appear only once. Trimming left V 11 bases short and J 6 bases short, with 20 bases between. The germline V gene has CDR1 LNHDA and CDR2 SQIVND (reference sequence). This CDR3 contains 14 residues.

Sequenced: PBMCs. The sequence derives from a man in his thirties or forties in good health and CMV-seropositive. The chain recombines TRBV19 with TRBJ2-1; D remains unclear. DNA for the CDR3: TGTGCCGTAAGATCCCCTGTTGCGGCCAATGAGCAGTTCTTC. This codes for CAVRSPVAANEQFF.